The table lists the clone carrying this TCR beta chain with many counts. Its target is not known. This entry is derived from a study of response to subunit inactivated influenza vaccine. Whole-study findings and limits: Authors suggested each seasonal influenza vaccination recruits few new T cells.

TCRdb called the RT-PCR reads again in MiXCR, with one record for every CDR3 protein. This table has a few hundred thousand distinct CDR3 sequences, roughly 15% appearing once. Between the trimmed V and J ends, which lost 7 bases and 0 bases, there was a span of 11 bases. The CDR3 extends over 14 amino acids. Germline assignment: CDR1 SGHDT and CDR2 YYEEEE. This specimen consisted of PBMCs from blood, obtained 11 to 12 days after vaccination. The rearrangement links TRBV5-6 to TRBJ2-4; tentatively, D is TRBD1 or TRBD2 (5 bases each). The sequence was obtained from a middle-aged man who received an inactivated influenza vaccine. The DNA for the CDR3 is TGTGCCAGCTCACTAGGGGTAGCCAAAAACATTCAGTACTTC. Protein product: CASSLGVAKNIQYF.